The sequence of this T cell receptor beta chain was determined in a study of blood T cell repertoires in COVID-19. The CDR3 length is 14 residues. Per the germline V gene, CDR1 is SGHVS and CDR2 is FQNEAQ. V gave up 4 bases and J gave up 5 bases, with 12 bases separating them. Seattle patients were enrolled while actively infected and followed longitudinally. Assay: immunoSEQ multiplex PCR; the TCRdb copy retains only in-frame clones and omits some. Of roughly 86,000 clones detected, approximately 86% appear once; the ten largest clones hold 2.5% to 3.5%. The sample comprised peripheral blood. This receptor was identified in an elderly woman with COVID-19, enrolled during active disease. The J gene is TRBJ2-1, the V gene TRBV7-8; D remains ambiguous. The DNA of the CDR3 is TGTGCCAGCAGCTCCTCTCTAAGCGACAATGAGCAGTTCTTC. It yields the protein CASSSSLSDNEQFF.